This T cell receptor beta chain was sequenced in a study of patients and donors after allogeneic stem cell transplantation. TCRdb called the RT-PCR reads again in MiXCR, with one record for every CDR3 protein. Among about 88,000 distinct CDR3 sequences listed, around 48% were seen once. Germline V CDR1 and CDR2: MNHEY, SVGEGT. V shed 0 bases and J shed 8 bases, with 16 bases lying between them. This CDR3 region has 16 residues. The sample was blood, either unsorted or a sorted T cell fraction (not recorded which). The TCR comes from a human donor who was either an allogeneic HSCT recipient or a stem cell or donor lymphocyte infusion donor (not recorded which). It is not recorded whose cells these are; they may come from a transplant donor. The gene calls are TRBV6-2 or TRBV6-3 and TRBJ1-4; tentatively, D is TRBD1 (5 bases). The CDR3 sequence is CASSYSTGPKTEKLFF. The CDR3 DNA reads as TGTGCCAGCAGTTACTCGACGGGGCCGAAGACAGAAAAACTGTTTTTT.